This TCR beta chain was sequenced in a study of T cell repertoires in cytomegalovirus infection. This clonotype was seen a single time. Sequence at one end of the junction differs from germline and may be a read error. Germline V CDR1 and CDR2: SGHTA, FQGNSA. The CDR3 spans 15 residues. MiXCR, run by TCRdb on the reads, gives a single entry per CDR3 protein. Among around 450,000 distinct CDR3 sequences, 30% to 40% were seen once, and the ten largest hold roughly 13%. The chain is built from TRBV7-2 and TRBJ1-1; D not resolved. Sequenced material: PBMCs. This clonotype was obtained from a human donor in good health (CMV status not recorded). Some clones in this sample may be carry-over from other donors' samples. The CDR3 protein is CARSLVLLMNTEAFF. The CDR3 DNA is TGTGCCAGAAGCTTAGTCCTCCTCATGAACACTGAAGCTTTCTTT.